These 24 T cell receptor beta chains share one sample of origin, sequenced in a study of Graves' ophthalmopathy and Graves' hyperthyroidism. TCR beta CDR3 amplification used RNA transcripts. The authors performed first-round RT-PCR with HTBI primers and then a second-round multiplex PCR. MiXCR was run by TCRdb on the multiplex PCR reads, yielding one entry per CDR3 protein. The sample has 360,000 or so distinct CDR3 sequences; approximately 20% are singletons. Sequencing was performed on peripheral blood. These receptor sequences come from a woman in her late teens or twenties with Graves' ophthalmopathy.

This clonotype was detected ten times or more. This chain uses TRBV6-1 with TRBJ2-3; no clear D. Trimming took off 5 bases at V and 6 bases at J, with 12 bases between the two ends. Germline V lookup: CDR1 MNHNS, CDR2 SASEGT. The CDR3 extends over 13 amino acids. The CDR3 reads CASSRIGWDTQYF. The CDR3 DNA follows: TGTGCCAGCAGTCGGATCGGCTGGGATACGCAGTATTTT.

Ten or more counts support this clonotype. The rearrangement joins TRBV28 to TRBJ1-5, with unresolved D. The germline CDR1 and CDR2 sequences are MDHEN and SYDVKM. V lost 6 bases and J lost 3, with 6 bases in between. The CDR3 contains 12 residues. CDR3 coding DNA: TGTGCCAGCAGCAACCCCAATCAGCCCCAGCATTTT. Translated, it gives CASSNPNQPQHF.

This clonotype was counted many times. V and J are TRBV19 and TRBJ2-2, with 10 bases matching TRBD2. Losses at the gene ends were 7 bases for V and 7 bases for J; bases not matched to a gene: 12. This CDR3 contains 16 residues. CDR1 and CDR2 (germline): LNHDA, SQIVND (reference sequence). CDR3 coding DNA: TGTGCCAGTACCGATCCACCGGGACTAGCGAGCGGGGAGCTGTTTTTT. Protein product: CASTDPPGLASGELFF.

This clonotype appeared many times. This chain joins TRBV10-1 and TRBJ1-1, with D unclear. V lost 0 bases and J lost 0, with 14 bases in between. CDR3 length equals 17 residues. Germline V gene sequence: CDR1 WNHNN, CDR2 SYGVQD (reference sequence). The CDR3 region has the DNA TGCGCCAGCAGTGAGTCGGAGAGGGTTAATGTGAACACTGAAGCTTTCTTT. Protein sequence: CASSESERVNVNTEAFF.

This clonotype was detected ten times or more. V is TRBV7-9 and J is TRBJ1-1; TRBD1 matches 8 bases. The germline V gene has CDR1 SEHNR and CDR2 FQNEAQ (reference sequence). The CDR3 covers 15 residues. V trimming: 8 bases; J trimming: 1 base; junction bases outside the gene matches: 9. The CDR3 bases are TGTGCCAGCGGAATTCCGGGACAGGAGAACACTGAAGCTTTCTTT. Its protein product is CASGIPGQENTEAFF.

This clonotype has at least ten counts. V gene TRBV2 combines with J gene TRBJ2-4, with D possibly being TRBD1 or TRBD2 (5 bases each). The CDR3 runs 14 residues. The V gene's germline CDR1 is SNHLY and CDR2 FYNNEI. Trimming removed 3 bases at V and 0 bases at J, with 6 bases between. In DNA form, the CDR3 reads TGTGCCAGCAGTGAGGGGGTAGCCAAAAACATTCAGTACTTC. It encodes CASSEGVAKNIQYF. Supplemented by reference TRBV2 and TRBJ2-4, the full variable domain reads EPEVTQTPSHQVTQMGQEVILRCVPISNHLYFYWYRQILGQKVEFLVSFYNNEISEKSEIFDDQFSVERPDGSNFTLKIRSTKLEDSAMYFCASSEGVAKNIQYFGAGTRLSVL.

In this sample, this clonotype turned up a few times. This may stem from a read error, because a much larger clone lies one nucleotide away. This sequence joins TRBV3-1 and TRBJ2-7, with D perhaps matching TRBD1 (7 bases). The CDR3 consists of 16 residues. The germline CDR1 and CDR2 sequences are LGHDT and YNNKEL (reference sequence). V gave up 4 bases and J gave up 5 bases, with 21 bases separating them. CDR3 loop: CASSLQRGTVYHEQYF. DNA of the CDR3: TGTGCCAGCAGCCTCCAACGGGGGACAGTGTACCACGAGCAGTACTTC.

There are many counts of this clonotype. The V and J genes are TRBV20-1 and TRBJ2-5; the D is unclear. The germline V gene has CDR1 DFQATT and CDR2 SNEGSKA (reference sequence). The CDR3 spans 14 residues. V was trimmed by 1 base and J by 3 bases, leaving 12 bases between them. The CDR3 region has the DNA TGCAGTGCTAGAGTGGGGTCCTTAAAAGAGACCCAGTACTTC. Its protein product is CSARVGSLKETQYF.

This clonotype has a count of ten or more. The chain recombines TRBV27 with TRBJ1-2; 7 nucleotides align to TRBD1. CDR1 and CDR2 from the germline V gene are MNHEY and SMNVEV (reference sequence). This CDR3 has 18 amino acids. After removal of 5 bases from V and 3 bases from J, the junction contained 18 bases not matched to a gene. CDR3 DNA: TGTGCCAGCAGTCCAATCTGGGGAAGCAGGCAGGGGGACTATGGCTACACCTTC. It codes for CASSPIWGSRQGDYGYTF.

This clonotype was recorded many times. V gene TRBV20-1 combines with J gene TRBJ2-2; weak D call: TRBD1 (5 bases). V was trimmed by 5 bases and J by 4 bases, leaving 11 bases between them. Germline loops: CDR1 DFQATT, CDR2 SNEGSKA (reference sequence). The CDR3 totals 13 residues. Here the CDR3 reads CSAYKDSTGELFF. CDR3 DNA sequence: TGCAGTGCTTATAAAGACAGCACCGGGGAGCTGTTTTTT.

This clonotype was picked up many times. In nucleotides, the CDR3 is TGTGCCAGCAGCCATTACCGGGGGACCTACGAGCAGTACTTC. This sequence encodes CASSHYRGTYEQYF. J is TRBJ2-7 and V is TRBV7-2; tentatively, D is TRBD2 (6 bases). Germline CDR1 reads SGHTA; CDR2 reads FQGNSA. Trimming left V 5 bases short and J 2 bases short, with 13 bases between. CDR3 size: 14 residues.

J is TRBJ1-5 and V is TRBV6-1; 10 bases agree with TRBD1. The CDR3 spans 15 residues. The junction had 7 bases not matched to a gene; V was cut back by 2 bases and J by 9 bases. Germline lookup yields CDR1 MNHNS and CDR2 SASEGT. The CDR3 DNA reads as TGTGCCAGCAGTGAAATGGGGACAGGGGATTGGCCCCAGCATTTT. Amino acids: CASSEMGTGDWPQHF.

At least ten counts were recorded for this clonotype. DNA for the CDR3: TGTGCCAGCAGCCTAACACAGGTAGCCTACGAGCAGTACTTC. As protein: CASSLTQVAYEQYF. The chain combines TRBV3-1 with TRBJ2-7; tentative D call: TRBD1 (5 bases). CDR1 and CDR2 (germline): LGHDT, YNNKEL (reference sequence). The V and J ends lost 4 bases and 2 bases respectively, with 12 bases between them. The CDR3 loop spans 14 amino acids.

The chain links TRBV10-3 to TRBJ2-7; a weak D match, TRBD2 (5 bases). Germline V gene sequence: CDR1 ENHRY, CDR2 SYGVKD. V lost 10 bases to trimming and J lost 2 bases, with 18 bases between them. This CDR3 is built from 14 residues. The CDR3 sequence is CAKPDRDDTYEQYF. The CDR3 DNA sequence: TGTGCCAAACCTGACCGGGATGACACCTACGAGCAGTACTTC.

This clonotype was observed at least ten times. V usage is TRBV7-2 and J usage is TRBJ2-7; 9 bases are shared with TRBD2. V dropped 4 bases and J dropped 2; count of bases not matched to a gene: 9. From germline, CDR1 is SGHTA and CDR2 FQGNSA. This CDR3 is built from 16 residues. For the CDR3, the DNA is TGTGCCAGCAGCTCTTCGGGACTAGCTGGTACCTACGAGCAGTACTTC. Its translation: CASSSSGLAGTYEQYF.

This clonotype was recorded at least ten times. At one of its ends the junction is not consistent with the germline gene, which may arise from a read error. The J gene is TRBJ2-7, the V gene TRBV2; D may be TRBD1 (6 bases). The CDR3 has 13 amino acids. Germline loops: CDR1 SNHLY, CDR2 FYNNEI. CDR3 region: CASGDRRSYEQYF. CDR3 in DNA: TGTGCCAGCGGTGACAGGCGCTCCTACGAGCAGTACTTC.

This clonotype was seen at least ten times. The chain uses TRBV7-9 and TRBJ1-6; the D is unclear. Germline V gene sequence: CDR1 SEHNR, CDR2 FQNEAQ (reference sequence). The CDR3 loop spans 14 amino acids. Trimming stripped 5 bases from V and 4 bases from J, with 9 bases between. This CDR3 reads CASSARLYNSPLHF. CDR3 nucleotide sequence: TGTGCCAGCAGCGCCCGTCTATATAATTCACCCCTCCACTTT.

This clonotype appeared many times. The chain carries TRBV6-2 or TRBV6-3 and TRBJ2-7; a weak D match, TRBD1 (6 bases). The V gene's germline CDR1 is MNHEY and CDR2 SVGEGT. The V and J ends lost 2 bases and 0 bases respectively, with 14 bases between them. There are 16 residues in the CDR3. The CDR3 loop reads CASSYGRQGSSYEQYF. CDR3 bases: TGTGCCAGCAGTTACGGGCGGCAGGGGAGCTCCTACGAGCAGTACTTC.

This clonotype was recorded at least ten times. The V and J genes are TRBV28 and TRBJ2-5; tentatively, D is TRBD1 (6 bases). CDR3 length: 14 amino acids. Per the germline V gene, CDR1 is MDHEN and CDR2 is SYDVKM. Trimming took 6 bases from V and 2 from J, leaving 13 bases between them. As DNA, the CDR3 is TGTGCCAGCAGCGCTAGACAGGATCAAGAGACCCAGTACTTC. Protein: CASSARQDQETQYF.

The chain employs TRBV28 and TRBJ2-7, with D possibly matching TRBD1 (6 bases). V lost 7 bases and J 3 bases, leaving 13 bases between the germline ends. The germline CDR1 and CDR2 sequences are MDHEN and SYDVKM. This CDR3 contains 13 residues. CDR3 in DNA: TGTGCCAGCACCCAGGGGAGAATCTACGAGCAGTACTTC. The encoded protein is CASTQGRIYEQYF. The full variable domain, with the rest looked up from reference TRBV28 and TRBJ2-7, is DVKVTQSSRYLVKRTGEKVFLECVQDMDHENMFWYRQDPGLGLRLIYFSYDVKMKEKGDIPEGYSVSREKKERFSLILESASTNQTSMYLCASTQGRIYEQYFGPGTRLTVT.

This clonotype showed up many times. V usage is TRBV4-1 and J usage is TRBJ2-5, with D perhaps TRBD1 (5 bases). CDR3 size: 13 residues. The germline V gene encodes CDR1 MGHRA and CDR2 YSYEKL. V shed 3 bases and J shed 4 bases, with 9 bases lying between them. The CDR3 DNA reads as TGCGCCAGCAGCCATAGGGGATCAGAGACCCAGTACTTC. Its translation is CASSHRGSETQYF.

The chain joins TRBV11-2 to TRBJ1-1, with TRBD1 as a possible D gene (5 bases). The V gene lost 8 bases and the J gene lost 3 bases, with 22 bases spanning the gap. Germline lookup yields CDR1 SGHAT and CDR2 FQNNGV. CDR3 length: 16 amino acids. CDR3 DNA: TGTGCCAGCCGGATCGGGGACTTTGGAATCGACACTGAAGCTTTCTTT. It codes for CASRIGDFGIDTEAFF.

At least ten counts were recorded for this clonotype. The chain uses TRBV11-2 and TRBJ2-7; 16 bases are a match to TRBD2. Germline V gene data show CDR1 as SGHAT and CDR2 as FQNNGV. The J segment lost 0 bases and the V segment lost 4 bases, leaving 6 bases of the junction unmatched. This CDR3 is 18 amino acids long. The CDR3 nucleotides read TGTGCCAGCAGCTCGGGACTAGCGGGGGGGTCCCCCTCCTACGAGCAGTACTTC. It encodes CASSSGLAGGSPSYEQYF.

The chain uses TRBV6-1 and TRBJ1-6; no reliable D call. The CDR3 is 13 amino acids. Looked up from germline, CDR1 is MNHNS and CDR2 is SASEGT. Trimming pared 7 bases from V and 7 bases from J, leaving 11 bases between. CDR3 DNA: TGTGCCAGCAAGAATAGCGGGAATTCACCCCTCCACTTT. Amino acids: CASKNSGNSPLHF.